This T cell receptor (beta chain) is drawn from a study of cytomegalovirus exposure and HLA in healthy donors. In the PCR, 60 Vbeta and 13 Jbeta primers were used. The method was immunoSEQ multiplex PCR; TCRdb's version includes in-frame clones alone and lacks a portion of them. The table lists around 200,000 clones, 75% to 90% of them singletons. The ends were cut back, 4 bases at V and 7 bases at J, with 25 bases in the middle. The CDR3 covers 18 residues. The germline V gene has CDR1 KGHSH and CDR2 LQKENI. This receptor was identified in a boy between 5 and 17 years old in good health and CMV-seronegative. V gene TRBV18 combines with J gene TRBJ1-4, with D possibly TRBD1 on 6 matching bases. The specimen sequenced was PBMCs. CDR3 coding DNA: TGTGCCAGCTCACTCACCTCAATCGGGGGGCTTGGGAGTGAAAAACTGTTTTTT. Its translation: CASSLTSIGGLGSEKLFF.